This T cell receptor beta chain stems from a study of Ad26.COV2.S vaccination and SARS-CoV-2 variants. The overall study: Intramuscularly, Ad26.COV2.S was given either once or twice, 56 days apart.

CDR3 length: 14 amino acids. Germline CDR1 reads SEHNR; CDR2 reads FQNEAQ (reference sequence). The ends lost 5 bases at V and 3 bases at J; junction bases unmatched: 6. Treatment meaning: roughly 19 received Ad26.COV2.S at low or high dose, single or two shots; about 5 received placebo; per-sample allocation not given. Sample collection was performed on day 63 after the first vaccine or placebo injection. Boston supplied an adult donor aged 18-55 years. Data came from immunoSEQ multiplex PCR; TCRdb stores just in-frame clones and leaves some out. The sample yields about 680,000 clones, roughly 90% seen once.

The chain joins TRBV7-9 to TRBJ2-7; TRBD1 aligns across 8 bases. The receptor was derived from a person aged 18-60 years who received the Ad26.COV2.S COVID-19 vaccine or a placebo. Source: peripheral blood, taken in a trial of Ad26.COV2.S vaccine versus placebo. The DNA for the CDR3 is TGTGCCAGCAGCGTAAGACAGGGGAACTACGAGCAGTACTTC. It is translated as CASSVRQGNYEQYF. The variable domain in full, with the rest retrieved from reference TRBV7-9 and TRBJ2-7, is DTGVSQNPRHKITKRGQNVTFRCDPISEHNRLYWYRQTLGQGPEFLTYFQNEAQLEKSRLLSDRFSAERPKGSFSTLEIQRTEQGDSAMYLCASSVRQGNYEQYFGPGTRLTVT.